This passage covers 22 T cell receptor beta chains from one sample sequenced in a study of OX40 agonist ivuxolimab in advanced cancers. Method: immunoSEQ multiplex PCR; TCRdb's copy keeps in-frame clones and lacks some. The sample comprises just under 85,000 clones, over 65% of which are singletons, and approximately 0.9% rests with the top ten. The sample was CD4+ or CD8+ T cells sorted from blood, taken in a trial of the OX40 agonist ivuxolimab. These receptors were obtained from an adult with an advanced solid tumor such as melanoma, head and neck, liver or kidney cancer.

This chain links TRBV6-6 with TRBJ1-4; 7 nucleotides line up with TRBD1. The CDR3 is 13 amino acids. Per germline, CDR1 MNHNY and CDR2 SVGAGI (reference sequence). The J segment lost 8 bases and the V segment lost 4 bases, leaving 4 bases of the junction unmatched. In DNA form, the CDR3 reads TGTGCCAGCAGTTCCACAGGGGAGGAAAAACTGTTTTTT. Encoded protein: CASSSTGEEKLFF.

This clone has more than one count but fewer than ten. This rearrangement joins TRBV30 to TRBJ1-5; 7 nucleotides line up with TRBD1. The germline V gene encodes CDR1 GTSNPN and CDR2 SVGIG (reference sequence). CDR3 length: 13 amino acids. V lost 7 bases and J lost 1; bases outside the gene matches: 4. The CDR3 DNA follows: TGTGCCTACCGACAGGGAAGCAATCAGCCCCAGCATTTT. Translation gives CAYRQGSNQPQHF.

The chain is built from TRBV10-2 and TRBJ1-6; D gene ambiguous. This CDR3 comprises 13 residues. In germline, CDR1 is WSHSY, CDR2 SAAADI. The V end was cut by 6 bases, the J end by 7 bases, with 10 bases between. The CDR3 protein is CASRATGNSPLHF. The CDR3 DNA reads as TGCGCCAGCAGAGCCACGGGGAATTCACCCCTCCACTTT.

The chain has TRBV18 and TRBJ1-2; D gene ambiguous. V lost 3 bases and J lost 13, with 27 bases in between. The CDR3 contains 16 residues. Germline V CDR1 and CDR2: KGHSH, LQKENI. Here the CDR3 DNA reads TGTGCCAGCTCACCCCCGGGCAGGATCCCTTCTATGGCTTCCACCTTC. Translating gives CASSPPGRIPSMASTF.

V and J are TRBV7-2 and TRBJ2-7; the match to TRBD1 covers 8 bases. This CDR3 is 14 amino acids long. CDR1 and CDR2 (germline): SGHTA, FQGNSA. With V trimmed by 4 bases and J by 3 bases, 5 bases remained unmatched. The CDR3 loop reads CASSYGQGRYEQYF. CDR3 in DNA: TGTGCCAGCAGCTACGGACAGGGTCGCTACGAGCAGTACTTC.

The chain uses TRBV29-1 and TRBJ1-4; no firm D call. This CDR3 has 13 residues. The ends were cut back, 5 bases at V and 4 bases at J, with 11 bases in the middle. The germline V gene has CDR1 SQVTM and CDR2 ANQGSEA. Written as DNA, the CDR3 is TGCAGCGTTAAAAAAGAGGTTAATGAAAAACTGTTTTTT. Translation: CSVKKEVNEKLFF. The full variable domain, its missing parts supplied by reference TRBV29-1 and TRBJ1-4, is SAVISQKPSRDICQRGTSLTIQCQVDSQVTMMFWYRQQPGQSLTLIATANQGSEATYESGFVIDKFPISRPNLTFSTLTVSNMSPEDSSIYLCSVKKEVNEKLFFGSGTQLSVL.

The chain employs TRBV5-6 and TRBJ2-1, with 9 bases identical to TRBD1. Germline CDR1 is SGHDT and CDR2 is YYEEEE. The CDR3 has 15 amino acids. Unmatched junction bases numbered 2, after V lost 4 bases and J lost 0 bases. CDR3: CASSIQGASYNEQFF. The CDR3 DNA reads as TGTGCCAGCAGCATACAGGGGGCCTCCTACAATGAGCAGTTCTTC.

The CDR3 loop reads CSAPDQHEQYF. CDR3 nucleotides: TGCAGTGCTCCTGACCAGCACGAGCAGTACTTC. This chain uses TRBV20-1 with TRBJ2-7, with D uncertain. Trimming removed 5 bases at V and 5 bases at J, with 10 bases between. Germline V gives CDR1 DFQATT, CDR2 SNEGSKA (reference sequence). The CDR3 consists of 11 residues.

The rearrangement links TRBV27 to TRBJ1-4; D might be TRBD1 (5 bases). Germline V CDR1 and CDR2: MNHEY, SMNVEV (reference sequence). The CDR3 spans 15 residues. With 3 bases removed from V and 4 bases from J, the gap between germline ends came to 12 bases. As DNA, the CDR3 is TGTGCCAGCAGTTTGGGCGGGACTGGTAATGAAAAACTGTTTTTT. Translation gives CASSLGGTGNEKLFF.

Written as DNA, the CDR3 is TGTGCCAGCAGCTTAGCCCCAAAAGAGACCCAGTACTTC. Its translation: CASSLAPKETQYF. The chain recombines TRBV7-2 with TRBJ2-5; no firm D call. This CDR3 contains 13 residues. With 0 bases removed from V and 3 bases from J, the gap between germline ends came to 5 bases. Germline V gives CDR1 SGHTA, CDR2 FQGNSA.

The chain carries TRBV11-2 and TRBJ2-2; 11 bases match TRBD2. Unmatched junction bases numbered 5, after V lost 8 bases and J lost 0 bases. CDR1 is SGHAT and CDR2 is FQNNGV in the germline V gene. There are 16 residues in the CDR3. The CDR3 sequence: CASLLAGGANTGELFF. For the CDR3, the DNA is TGTGCCAGCTTGCTAGCGGGGGGAGCGAACACCGGGGAGCTGTTTTTT.

V gene TRBV7-9 combines with J gene TRBJ1-2, with 7 bases identical to TRBD1. Germline V gene data show CDR1 as SEHNR and CDR2 as FQNEAQ (reference sequence). The J segment lost 4 bases and the V segment lost 5 bases, leaving 16 bases of the junction unmatched. The CDR3 loop spans 17 amino acids. The CDR3 nucleotides read TGTGCCAGCAGCGCGCCGGGACAGAGACTGATTACCTATGGCTACACCTTC. Translation gives CASSAPGQRLITYGYTF.

V usage is TRBV7-8 and J usage is TRBJ1-2, with a possible D match to TRBD1 (5 bases). The V end was cut by 5 bases, the J end by 7 bases, with 14 bases between. The V gene's germline CDR1 is SGHVS and CDR2 FQNEAQ. The CDR3 contains 13 residues. In DNA form, the CDR3 reads TGTGCCAGCAGCCCGATAGGGGTCGGTGGCTACACCTTC. Its translation is CASSPIGVGGYTF.

The rearrangement uses TRBV7-7 and TRBJ2-5; 9 bases align to TRBD2. The V segment lost 1 base and the J segment 4 bases; nucleotides outside the gene matches: 10. The CDR3 length is 17 residues. The germline CDR1 and CDR2 sequences are SSHAT and FNYEAQ (reference sequence). The CDR3 protein is CASSLGPPSGVGETQYF. The CDR3, as DNA: TGTGCCAGCAGCTTAGGCCCCCCTAGCGGGGTGGGAGAGACCCAGTACTTC.

This chain uses TRBV6-5 with TRBJ2-1; possible D gene TRBD1, 5 bases. V was trimmed by 0 bases and J by 12 bases, leaving 9 bases between them. The germline V gene encodes CDR1 MNHEY and CDR2 SVGAGI. This CDR3 region has 12 residues. CDR3 sequence: CASSYSGLRQFF. The CDR3 DNA follows: TGTGCCAGCAGTTACTCGGGGCTCAGGCAGTTCTTC.

This sequence joins TRBV27 and TRBJ2-5; D ambiguous. V gave up 3 bases and J gave up 0 bases, with 5 bases separating them. This CDR3 contains 13 residues. CDR1 is MNHEY and CDR2 is SMNVEV in the germline V gene (reference sequence). The CDR3 region has the DNA TGTGCCAGCAGTTTTTCGTACCAAGAGACCCAGTACTTC. Translation gives CASSFSYQETQYF.

The J gene is TRBJ2-5, the V gene TRBV6-5; 9 bases fit TRBD1. The CDR3 is 14 residues long. V trimming: 4 bases; J trimming: 5 bases; junction bases outside the gene matches: 5. Germline V gives CDR1 MNHEY, CDR2 SVGAGI. CDR3 residues: CASSLGTGMETQYF. The CDR3 DNA follows: TGTGCCAGCAGTTTGGGGACAGGGATGGAGACCCAGTACTTC.

The chain couples TRBV7-9 to TRBJ1-5, with no clear D. The CDR3 is 13 residues long. The germline CDR1 and CDR2 sequences are SEHNR and FQNEAQ (reference sequence). Trimming pared 7 bases from V and 5 bases from J, leaving 12 bases between. In DNA form, the CDR3 reads TGTGCCAGCACGGCAAACGGACATCAGCCCCAGCATTTT. Translation: CASTANGHQPQHF. Using reference TRBV7-9 and TRBJ1-5 for the parts outside the CDR3, the full variable domain is DTGVSQNPRHKITKRGQNVTFRCDPISEHNRLYWYRQTLGQGPEFLTYFQNEAQLEKSRLLSDRFSAERPKGSFSTLEIQRTEQGDSAMYLCASTANGHQPQHFGDGTRLSIL.

J is TRBJ1-5 and V is TRBV6-5, with unresolved D. The CDR3 has 14 residues. Looked up from germline, CDR1 is MNHEY and CDR2 is SVGAGI. V was shortened by 2 bases and J by 2 bases, with 7 bases between the two germline ends. The CDR3 loop is CASSYGWGNQPQHF. CDR3 coding DNA: TGTGCCAGCAGTTACGGTTGGGGCAATCAGCCCCAGCATTTT.

The chain couples TRBV7-2 to TRBJ1-4; D gene unclear. V was shortened by 3 bases and J by 0 bases, with 11 bases between the two germline ends. Germline CDR1 SGHTA, CDR2 FQGNSA. The CDR3 sequence is 16 residues long. CDR3 DNA sequence: TGTGCCAGCAGCTTCGTGAAGGCCGCAACTAATGAAAAACTGTTTTTT. As protein: CASSFVKAATNEKLFF. Complete variable domain (other parts from reference TRBV7-2 and TRBJ1-4): GAGVSQSPSNKVTEKGKDVELRCDPISGHTALYWYRQSLGQGLEFLIYFQGNSAPDKSGLPSDRFSAERTGGSVSTLTIQRTQQEDSAVYLCASSFVKAATNEKLFFGSGTQLSVL.

Worth noting for this clone: In the same sample, other DNA sequences code for this CDR3. The gene calls are TRBV7-2 and TRBJ2-2; 8 nucleotides align to TRBD1. With V trimmed by 10 bases and J by 0 bases, 4 bases remained unmatched. CDR3 length: 14 residues. Germline-derived CDR1 and CDR2 are SGHTA and FQGNSA. DNA for the CDR3: TGTGCCAACCAGGGGGCCGCGAACACCGGGGAGCTGTTTTTT. It yields the protein CANQGAANTGELFF.

This chain links TRBV5-1 with TRBJ2-7; D not resolved. V was cut by 0 bases and J by 2 bases, with 3 bases left in between. The CDR3 covers 12 residues. Germline V gene sequence: CDR1 SGHRS, CDR2 YFSETQ. Here the CDR3 DNA reads TGCGCCAGCAGCTTGGACGCCTACGAGCAGTACTTC. This sequence encodes CASSLDAYEQYF. The whole variable domain, remainder taken from reference TRBV5-1 and TRBJ2-7, is KAGVTQTPRYLIKTRGQQVTLSCSPISGHRSVSWYQQTPGQGLQFLFEYFSETQRNKGNFPGRFSGRQFSNSRSEMNVSTLELGDSALYLCASSLDAYEQYFGPGTRLTVT.